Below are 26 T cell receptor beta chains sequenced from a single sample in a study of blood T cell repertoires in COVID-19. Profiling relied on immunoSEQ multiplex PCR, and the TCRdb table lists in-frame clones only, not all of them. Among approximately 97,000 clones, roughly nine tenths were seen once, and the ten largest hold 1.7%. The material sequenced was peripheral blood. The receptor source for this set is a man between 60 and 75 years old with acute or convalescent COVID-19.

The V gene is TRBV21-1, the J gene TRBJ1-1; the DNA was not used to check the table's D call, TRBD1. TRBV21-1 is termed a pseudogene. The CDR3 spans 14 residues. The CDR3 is CASSGTGENTEAFF. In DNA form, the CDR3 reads TGTGCCAGCAGCGGAACAGGTGAAAACACTGAAGCTTTCTTT.

The CDR3: CASIEGQGAPYGYTF. The CDR3, as DNA: TGTGCCAGCATTGAAGGACAGGGGGCCCCCTATGGCTACACCTTC. This rearrangement joins TRBV5-4 to TRBJ1-2, with 11 bases identical to TRBD1. Germline V lookup: CDR1 SGHNT, CDR2 YYREEE (reference sequence). The CDR3 has 15 residues. J was trimmed by 4 bases and V by 6 bases; bases with no gene match: 8.

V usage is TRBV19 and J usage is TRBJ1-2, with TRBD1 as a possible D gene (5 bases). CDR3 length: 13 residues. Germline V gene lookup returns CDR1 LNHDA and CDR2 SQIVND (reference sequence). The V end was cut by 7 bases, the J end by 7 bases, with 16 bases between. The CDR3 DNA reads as TGTGCCAGTATGACGACAGCCGGATCTGGCTACACCTTC. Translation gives CASMTTAGSGYTF.

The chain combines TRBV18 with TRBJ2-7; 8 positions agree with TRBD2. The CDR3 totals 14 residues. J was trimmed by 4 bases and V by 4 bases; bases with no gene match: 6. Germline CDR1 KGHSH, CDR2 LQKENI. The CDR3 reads CASSRSGGGYEQYV. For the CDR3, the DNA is TGTGCCAGCTCACGGAGCGGGGGAGGGTACGAGCAGTACGTC.

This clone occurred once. The CDR3, as DNA: TGTGCCTGGAGCACAGGGTCCTATGGCTACACCTTC. Its protein is CAWSTGSYGYTF. The chain uses TRBV30 and TRBJ1-2; D might be TRBD1 (6 bases). V lost 3 bases and J lost 4, with 9 bases in between. In germline, CDR1 is GTSNPN, CDR2 SVGIG (reference sequence). The CDR3 runs to 12 residues.

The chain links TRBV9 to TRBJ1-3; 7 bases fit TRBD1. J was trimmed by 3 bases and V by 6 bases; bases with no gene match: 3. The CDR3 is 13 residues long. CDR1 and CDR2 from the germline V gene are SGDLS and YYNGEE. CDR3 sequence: CASNRDSGNTIYF. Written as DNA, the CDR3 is TGTGCCAGCAACCGGGACAGTGGAAACACCATATATTTT.

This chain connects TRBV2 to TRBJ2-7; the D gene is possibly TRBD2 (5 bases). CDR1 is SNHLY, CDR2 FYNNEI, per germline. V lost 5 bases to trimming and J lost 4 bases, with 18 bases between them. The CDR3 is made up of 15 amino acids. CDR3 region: CASSTGRVGGYEQYV. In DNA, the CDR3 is TGTGCCAGCAGTACTGGCCGTGTGGGCGGGTACGAGCAGTACGTC.

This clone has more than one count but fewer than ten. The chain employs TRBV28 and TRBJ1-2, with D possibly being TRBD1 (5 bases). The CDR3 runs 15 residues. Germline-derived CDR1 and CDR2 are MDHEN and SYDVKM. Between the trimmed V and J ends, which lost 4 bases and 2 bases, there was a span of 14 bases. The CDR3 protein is CASSSLAGGNYGYTF. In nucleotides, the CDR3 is TGTGCCAGCAGTTCGTTGGCGGGGGGGAACTATGGCTACACCTTC.

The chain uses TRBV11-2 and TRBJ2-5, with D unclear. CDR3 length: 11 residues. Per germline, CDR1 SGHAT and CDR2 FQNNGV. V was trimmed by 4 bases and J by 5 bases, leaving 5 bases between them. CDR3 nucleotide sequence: TGTGCCAGCAGCTATACTGAGACCCAGTACTTC. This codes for CASSYTETQYF.

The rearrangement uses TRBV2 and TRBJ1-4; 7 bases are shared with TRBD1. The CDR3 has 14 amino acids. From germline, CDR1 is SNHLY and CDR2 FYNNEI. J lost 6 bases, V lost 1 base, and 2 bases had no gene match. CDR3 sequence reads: CASSEEDRDEKLFF. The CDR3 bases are TGTGCCAGCAGTGAAGAAGACAGGGATGAAAAACTGTTTTTT.

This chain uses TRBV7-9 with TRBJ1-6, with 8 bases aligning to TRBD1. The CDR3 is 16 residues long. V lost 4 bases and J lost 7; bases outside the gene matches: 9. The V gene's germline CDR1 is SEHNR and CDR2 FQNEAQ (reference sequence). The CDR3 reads CASSSLTGQGNSPLHF. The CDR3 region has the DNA TGTGCCAGCAGCTCTCTAACAGGACAGGGCAATTCACCCCTCCACTTT.

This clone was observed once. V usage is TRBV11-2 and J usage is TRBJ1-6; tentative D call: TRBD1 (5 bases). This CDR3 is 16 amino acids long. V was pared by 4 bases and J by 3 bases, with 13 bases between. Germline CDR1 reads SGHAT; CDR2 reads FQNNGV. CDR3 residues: CASSSRGVNYNSPLHF. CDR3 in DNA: TGTGCCAGCAGCTCTCGGGGGGTCAACTATAATTCACCCCTCCACTTT.

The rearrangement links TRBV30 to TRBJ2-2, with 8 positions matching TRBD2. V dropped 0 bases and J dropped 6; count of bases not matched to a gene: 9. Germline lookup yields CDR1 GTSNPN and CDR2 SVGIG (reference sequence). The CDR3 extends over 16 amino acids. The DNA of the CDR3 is TGTGCCTGGAGTGTCAGTAGCGGGGCCCGGCCCGGGGAGCTGTTTTTT. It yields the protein CAWSVSSGARPGELFF.

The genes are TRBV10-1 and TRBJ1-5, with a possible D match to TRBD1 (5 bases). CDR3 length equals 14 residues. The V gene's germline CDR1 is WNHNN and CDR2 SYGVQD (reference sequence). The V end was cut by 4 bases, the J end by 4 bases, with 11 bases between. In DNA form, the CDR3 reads TGCGCCAGCAGTGCGGCAGGGTGGAATCAGCCCCAGCATTTT. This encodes CASSAAGWNQPQHF.

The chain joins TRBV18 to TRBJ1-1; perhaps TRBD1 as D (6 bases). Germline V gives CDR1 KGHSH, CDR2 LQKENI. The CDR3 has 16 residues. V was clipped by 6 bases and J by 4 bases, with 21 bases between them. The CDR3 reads CASSSRDKGRVTEAFF. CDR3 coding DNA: TGTGCCAGCTCGTCCCGGGACAAAGGACGTGTCACTGAAGCTTTCTTT.

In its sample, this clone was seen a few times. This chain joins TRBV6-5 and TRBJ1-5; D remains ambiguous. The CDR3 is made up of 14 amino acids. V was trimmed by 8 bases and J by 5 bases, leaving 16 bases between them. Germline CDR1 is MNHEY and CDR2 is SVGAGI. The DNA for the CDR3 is TGTGCCAGCCTCCTGCAGGTAGAAGATCAGCCCCAGCATTTT. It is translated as CASLLQVEDQPQHF.

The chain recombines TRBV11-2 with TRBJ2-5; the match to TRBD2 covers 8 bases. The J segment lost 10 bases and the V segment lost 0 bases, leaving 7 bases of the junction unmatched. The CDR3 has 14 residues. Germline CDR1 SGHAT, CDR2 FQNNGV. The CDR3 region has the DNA TGTGCCAGCAGCTTAGAGCTCCCGGGGGGGAGCCAGTACTTC. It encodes CASSLELPGGSQYF.

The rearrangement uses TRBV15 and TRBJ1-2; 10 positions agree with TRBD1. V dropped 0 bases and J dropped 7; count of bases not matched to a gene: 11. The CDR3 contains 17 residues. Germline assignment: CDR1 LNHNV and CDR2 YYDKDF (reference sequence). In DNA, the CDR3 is TGTGCCACCAGCAGAGATATCGTTGGCGGGACAGGGGTTGGCTACACCTTC. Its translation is CATSRDIVGGTGVGYTF.

The CDR3, as DNA: TGTGCCAGCAGCTTTACCGGGAATACGCAGTATTTT. This translates into CASSFTGNTQYF. V is TRBV7-9 and J is TRBJ2-3, with D perhaps matching TRBD2 (5 bases). The V end was cut by 3 bases, the J end by 7 bases, with 8 bases between. The CDR3 sequence is 12 residues long. CDR1 and CDR2 (germline): SEHNR, FQNEAQ (reference sequence).

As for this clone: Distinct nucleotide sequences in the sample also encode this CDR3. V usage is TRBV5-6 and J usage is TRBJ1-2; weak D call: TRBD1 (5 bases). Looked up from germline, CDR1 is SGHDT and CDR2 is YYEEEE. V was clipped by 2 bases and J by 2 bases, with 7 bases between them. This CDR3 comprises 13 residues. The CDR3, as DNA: TGTGCCAGCAGCTTAGGACAAAACTATGGCTACACCTTC. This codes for CASSLGQNYGYTF.

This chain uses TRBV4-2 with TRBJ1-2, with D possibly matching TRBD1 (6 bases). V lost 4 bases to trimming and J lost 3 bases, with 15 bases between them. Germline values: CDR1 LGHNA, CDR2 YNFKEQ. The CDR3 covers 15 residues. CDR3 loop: CASSPEETGDYGYTF. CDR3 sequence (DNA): TGTGCCAGCAGCCCAGAAGAGACAGGTGACTATGGCTACACCTTC.

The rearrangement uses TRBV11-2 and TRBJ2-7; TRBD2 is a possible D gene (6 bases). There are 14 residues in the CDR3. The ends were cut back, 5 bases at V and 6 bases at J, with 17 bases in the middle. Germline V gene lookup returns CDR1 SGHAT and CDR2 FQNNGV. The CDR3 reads CASSRLVSSREQYF. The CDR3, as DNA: TGTGCCAGCAGCCGACTAGTAAGTTCCCGCGAGCAGTACTTC.

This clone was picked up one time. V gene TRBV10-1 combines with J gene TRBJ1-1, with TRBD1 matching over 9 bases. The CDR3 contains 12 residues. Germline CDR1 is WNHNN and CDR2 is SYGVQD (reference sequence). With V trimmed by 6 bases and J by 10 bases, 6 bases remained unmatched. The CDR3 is CASSPDRGVAFF. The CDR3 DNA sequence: TGCGCCAGCAGCCCGGACAGGGGAGTAGCTTTCTTT.

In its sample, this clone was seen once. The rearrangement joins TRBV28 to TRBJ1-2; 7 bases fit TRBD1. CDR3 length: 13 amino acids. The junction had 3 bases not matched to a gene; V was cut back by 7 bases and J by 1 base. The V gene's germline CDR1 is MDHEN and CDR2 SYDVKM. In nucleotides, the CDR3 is TGTGCCAGCACAGGGGGGATTAACTATGGCTACACCTTC. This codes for CASTGGINYGYTF.

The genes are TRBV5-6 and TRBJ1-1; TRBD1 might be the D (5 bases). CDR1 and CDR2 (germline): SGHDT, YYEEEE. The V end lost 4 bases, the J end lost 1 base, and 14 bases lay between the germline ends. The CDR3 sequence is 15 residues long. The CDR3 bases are TGTGCCAGCAGCCGTACTCAGGGTACGAACACTGAAGCTTTCTTT. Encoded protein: CASSRTQGTNTEAFF. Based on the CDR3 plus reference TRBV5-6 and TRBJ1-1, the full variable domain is DAGVTQSPTHLIKTRGQQVTLRCSPKSGHDTVSWYQQALGQGPQFIFQYYEEEERQRGNFPDRFSGHQFPNYSSELNVNALLLGDSALYLCASSRTQGTNTEAFFGQGTRLTVV.

The CDR3 sequence: CASSPRGGTYNSPLHF. The CDR3, as DNA: TGCGCCAGCAGCCCGCGAGGAGGGACCTATAATTCACCCCTCCACTTT. The V call is TRBV4-1, the J call TRBJ1-6; no clear D. The V gene lost 4 bases and the J gene lost 2 bases, with 12 bases spanning the gap. Per the germline V gene, CDR1 is MGHRA and CDR2 is YSYEKL. This CDR3 is built from 16 residues.